These 8 T cell receptor beta chains came from one sample sequenced in a study of vaccination and CD4 T cells after COVID-19. The Oncomine TCR Beta short-read assay sequenced DNA from cultured CD4+ T cells. MiXCR, applied by TCRdb to the PCR reads, yields one record per CDR3 protein. The repertoire includes about 10,000 distinct CDR3 sequences, around 38% of them detected once, and 9.5% to 15% sits in the top ten. Their cognate antigens are unknown. Treatment specified: roughly 10-day PBMC culture with coronavirus spike peptide pools or control peptides (ViraFEST assay). The unexposed donor gave CD4+ T cells before the COVID-19 pandemic (2011-2018). The source material was CD4+ T cells from blood, cultured in vitro. The receptors shown here come from a human donor in good health.

The chain couples TRBV12-3 or TRBV12-4 to TRBJ2-3; a possible D gene is TRBD1 (5 bases). The CDR3 covers 16 residues. V was cut by 5 bases and J by 3 bases, with 18 bases left in between. This CDR3 reads CASSPNGWTTTDTQYF. CDR3 sequence (DNA): TGTGCCAGCAGTCCAAATGGTTGGACAACAACAGATACGCAGTATTTT.

The J gene is TRBJ1-2, the V gene TRBV12-3 or TRBV12-4; 9 nucleotides align to TRBD1. The junction had 8 bases not matched to a gene; V was cut back by 5 bases and J by 4 bases. There are 15 residues in the CDR3. CDR3 DNA sequence: TGTGCCAGCAGTCCATACAGGGGGCGGATCTATGGCTACACCTTC. Its translation is CASSPYRGRIYGYTF.

This clonotype was counted a few times. The V call is TRBV6-2 or TRBV6-3, the J call TRBJ2-7, with 10 bases lining up with TRBD2. The germline gives CDR1 MNHEY, CDR2 SVGEGT. This CDR3 comprises 17 residues. V shed 6 bases and J 0 bases; nucleotides not matched to a gene: 11. The CDR3, as DNA: TGTGCCAGCAGACCGACCCCACCTAGCGGGAGCTCCTACGAGCAGTACTTC. Translating it yields CASRPTPPSGSSYEQYF.

The chain joins TRBV7-2 to TRBJ2-1; 7 bases match TRBD2. The V and J ends lost 4 bases and 6 bases, in that order; junction bases with no gene match: 3. CDR3 length equals 13 residues. The germline V gene encodes CDR1 SGHTA and CDR2 FQGNSA. Written as DNA, the CDR3 is TGTGCCAGCAGCTGGGGACTAAGCAATGAGCAGTTCTTC. Translation gives CASSWGLSNEQFF.

This rearrangement joins TRBV11-2 to TRBJ2-7; D perhaps matches TRBD1 (5 bases). The CDR3 length is 15 residues. Per germline, CDR1 SGHAT and CDR2 FQNNGV. V lost 1 base and J lost 0, with 10 bases in between. For the CDR3, the DNA is TGTGCCAGCAGCTTAGGGCGGACAATCTCCTACGAGCAGTACTTC. Translated, it gives CASSLGRTISYEQYF.

The chain employs TRBV9 and TRBJ2-7, with 11 nucleotides matching TRBD2. The V segment lost 3 bases and the J segment 0 bases; nucleotides outside the gene matches: 2. The CDR3 runs 15 residues. Germline lookup yields CDR1 SGDLS and CDR2 YYNGEE. The CDR3 DNA is TGTGCCAGCAGCGGGGGACTAGCGGACTCCTACGAGCAGTACTTC. Amino acids: CASSGGLADSYEQYF.

This clonotype has a handful of counts. This sequence joins TRBV20-1 and TRBJ1-2, with D possibly being TRBD1 (6 bases). Germline loops: CDR1 DFQATT, CDR2 SNEGSKA (reference sequence). The CDR3 has 13 residues. The V end lost 5 bases, the J end lost 5 bases, and 15 bases lay between the germline ends. The CDR3 is CSAYRDTGYGYTF. The CDR3 region has the DNA TGCAGTGCTTACCGGGACACAGGATATGGCTACACCTTC.

This chain connects TRBV29-1 to TRBJ1-2; weak D call: TRBD1 (6 bases). The CDR3 loop spans 13 amino acids. Trimming removed 3 bases from V and 8 bases from J, with 16 bases in between. Per the germline V gene, CDR1 is SQVTM and CDR2 is ANQGSEA. The CDR3 nucleotides are TGCAGCGTTGAGCCCCTTACAGGGAAGGGCTACACCTTC. Protein: CSVEPLTGKGYTF.